This TCR beta chain was identified during a study of T cells after yellow fever vaccination. CDR1 is KGHDR, CDR2 SFDVKD, per germline. CDR3 length equals 16 residues. With 0 bases removed from V and 2 bases from J, the gap between germline ends came to 10 bases. There are a few counts of this clonotype. The study made its TCR cDNA through 5'RACE template switching. That step introduced a universal primer site along with UMIs. TCRdb recomputed calls from the 5' RACE reads with MiXCR, one row per CDR3 protein. This table holds 300,000 to 350,000 distinct CDR3 sequences, around 10% found once. The sequence was obtained from a man younger than 35 who received the YFV17D yellow fever vaccine. V gene TRBV24-1 combines with J gene TRBJ2-1, with D hard to call. The material sequenced was CD4+ T cells sorted from PBMCs, taken 45 days after the yellow fever booster vaccination. The CDR3 nucleotides are TGTGCCACCAGTGATTTGGGGTCAAAGACCTACAATGAGCAGTTCTTC. This codes for CATSDLGSKTYNEQFF.